These T cell receptor beta chains were read from a single sample in a study of CD8 T cells in ankylosing spondylitis. TCRdb re-derived calls from the 5' RACE reads in MiXCR, one entry per CDR3 protein. The table has 250,000 or so distinct CDR3 sequences, more than 20% seen once. The specimen was blood, either unsorted or a sorted T cell fraction (not recorded which). The origin of the receptors is a male donor with ankylosing spondylitis or in good health (not recorded which). The CDR3 runs from the conserved cysteine through the conserved F or W. The D gene is left open where the match is weak. A row's size may be missing; if present it is once, few, many or a size class.

size | J | length | D | V | CDR3 | DNA
NA | TRBJ2-1 | 16 | NA | TRBV19 | CASNPPGRTGYNEQFF | TGCGCCAGTAACCCCCCAGGGCGGACCGGCTACAATGAGCAGTTCTTC
NA | TRBJ2-3 | 15 | NA | TRBV7-9 | CASSLRAENGDTQYF | TGTGCCAGCAGCTTACGGGCCGAGAACGGGGATACGCAGTATTTT
few | TRBJ2-7 | 13 | TRBD1 | TRBV29-1 | CSVTGQGGYEQYF | TGCAGCGTTACGGGACAGGGGGGATACGAGCAGTACTTC
once | TRBJ2-3 | 14 | NA | TRBV28 | CASSGTPLTDTQYF | TGTGCCAGCAGCGGGACTCCGCTCACAGATACGCAGTATTTT
few | TRBJ2-7 | 14 | TRBD2 | TRBV7-6 | CASSSTSGGYEQYF | TGTGCCAGCAGCTCGACTAGCGGGGGCTACGAGCAGTACTTC
many | TRBJ2-5 | 13 | NA | TRBV29-1 | CSVTLPGPETQYF | TGCAGCGTAACCTTACCGGGGCCGGAGACCCAGTACTTC
many | TRBJ2-7 | 16 | NA | TRBV5-8 | CASSPRTTVVSVEQYF | TGTGCCAGCAGCCCCCGAACTACCGTTGTTTCCGTCGAGCAGTACTTC
few | TRBJ2-3 | 15 | TRBD1 | TRBV12-3/TRBV12-4 | CASSLQGGQADTQYF | TGTGCCAGCAGTCTACAGGGGGGCCAGGCAGATACGCAGTATTTT
many | TRBJ2-3 | 13 | NA | TRBV6-6 | CASRRFSTDTQYF | TGTGCCAGCAGGCGATTCAGCACAGATACGCAGTATTTT
NA | TRBJ1-2 | 14 | NA | TRBV4-2 | CASSQDGQLYGYTF | TGTGCCAGCAGCCAAGATGGACAGCTTTATGGCTACACCTTC
NA | TRBJ2-1 | 15 | NA | TRBV5-1 | CASSLTGQGFHEQFF | TGCGCCAGCAGCTTGACTGGCCAGGGATTTCATGAGCAGTTCTTC
many | TRBJ2-1 | 16 | TRBD2 | TRBV4-2 | CASSQDQGLVFNEQFF | TGTGCCAGCAGCCAAGATCAAGGACTAGTGTTCAATGAGCAGTTCTTC
NA | TRBJ1-1 | 13 | NA | TRBV10-3 | CAISDGLTEQAFF | TGTGCCATCAGTGACGGTTTAACAGAACAAGCTTTCTTT
NA | TRBJ2-3 | 14 | TRBD1 | TRBV27 | CASSRTGVKDTQYF | TGTGCCAGCAGTCGGACAGGGGTGAAGGATACGCAGTATTTT